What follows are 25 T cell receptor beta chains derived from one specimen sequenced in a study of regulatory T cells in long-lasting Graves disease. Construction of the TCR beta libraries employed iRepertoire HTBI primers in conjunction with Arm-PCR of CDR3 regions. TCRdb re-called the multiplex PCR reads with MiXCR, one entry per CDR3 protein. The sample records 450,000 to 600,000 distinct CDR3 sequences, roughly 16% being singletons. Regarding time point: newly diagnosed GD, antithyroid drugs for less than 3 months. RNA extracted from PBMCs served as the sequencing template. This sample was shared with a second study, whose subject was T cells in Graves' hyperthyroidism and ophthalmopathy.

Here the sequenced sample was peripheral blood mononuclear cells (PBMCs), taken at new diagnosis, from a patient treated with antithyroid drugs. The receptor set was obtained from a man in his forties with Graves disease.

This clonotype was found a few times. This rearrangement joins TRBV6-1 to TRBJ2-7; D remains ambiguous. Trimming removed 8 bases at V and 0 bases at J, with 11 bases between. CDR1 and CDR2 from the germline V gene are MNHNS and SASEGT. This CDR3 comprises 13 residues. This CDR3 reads CASGVLNSYEQYF. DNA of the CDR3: TGTGCCAGCGGGGTTCTAAACTCCTACGAGCAGTACTTC.

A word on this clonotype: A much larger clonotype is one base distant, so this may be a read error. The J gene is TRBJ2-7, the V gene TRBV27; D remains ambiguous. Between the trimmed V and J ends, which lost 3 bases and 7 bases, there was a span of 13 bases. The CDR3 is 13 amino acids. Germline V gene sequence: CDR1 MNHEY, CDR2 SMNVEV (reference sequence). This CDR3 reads CASSFNGRAEQYF. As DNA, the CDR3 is TGTGCCAGCAGTTTCAACGGTAGGGCAGAGCAGTACTTC.

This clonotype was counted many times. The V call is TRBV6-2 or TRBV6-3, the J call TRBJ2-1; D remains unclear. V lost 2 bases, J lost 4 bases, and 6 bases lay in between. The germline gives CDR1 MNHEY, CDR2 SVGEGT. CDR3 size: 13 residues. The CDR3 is CASSYDEYNEQFF. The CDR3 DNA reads TGTGCCAGCAGTTACGACGAGTACAATGAGCAGTTCTTC.

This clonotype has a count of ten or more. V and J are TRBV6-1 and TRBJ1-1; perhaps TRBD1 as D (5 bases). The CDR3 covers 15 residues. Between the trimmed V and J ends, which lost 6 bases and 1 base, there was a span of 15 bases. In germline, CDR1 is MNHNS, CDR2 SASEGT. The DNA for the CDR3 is TGTGCCAGCAGCCCTACGACAGAACCGAACACTGAAGCTTTCTTT. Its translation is CASSPTTEPNTEAFF.

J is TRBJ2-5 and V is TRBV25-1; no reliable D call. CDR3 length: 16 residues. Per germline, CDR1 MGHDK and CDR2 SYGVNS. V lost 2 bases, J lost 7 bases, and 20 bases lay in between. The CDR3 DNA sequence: TGTGCCAGCAGTGAACATAGGGAAGCATGGATGGGGACCCAGTACTTC. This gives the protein CASSEHREAWMGTQYF.

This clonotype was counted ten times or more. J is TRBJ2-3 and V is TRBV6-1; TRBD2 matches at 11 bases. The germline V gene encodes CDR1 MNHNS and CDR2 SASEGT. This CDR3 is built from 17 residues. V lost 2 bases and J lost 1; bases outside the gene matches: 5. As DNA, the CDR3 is TGTGCCAGCAGTGAACTAAGGACTAGCGGGCGCACAGATACGCAGTATTTT. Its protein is CASSELRTSGRTDTQYF.

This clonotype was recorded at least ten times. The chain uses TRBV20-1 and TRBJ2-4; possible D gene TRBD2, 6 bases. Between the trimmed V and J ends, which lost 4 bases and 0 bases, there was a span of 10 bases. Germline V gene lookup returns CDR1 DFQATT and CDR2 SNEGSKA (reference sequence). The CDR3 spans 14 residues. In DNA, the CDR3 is TGCAGTGCTACCGTGGGACTAGCCAAAAACATTCAGTACTTC. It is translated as CSATVGLAKNIQYF.

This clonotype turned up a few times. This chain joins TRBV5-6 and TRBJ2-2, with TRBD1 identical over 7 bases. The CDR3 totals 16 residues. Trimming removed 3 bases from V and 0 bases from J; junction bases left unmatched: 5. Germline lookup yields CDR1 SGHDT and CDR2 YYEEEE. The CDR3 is CASSYPGQPNTGELFF. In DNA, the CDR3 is TGTGCCAGCAGCTATCCGGGACAGCCGAACACCGGGGAGCTGTTTTTT.

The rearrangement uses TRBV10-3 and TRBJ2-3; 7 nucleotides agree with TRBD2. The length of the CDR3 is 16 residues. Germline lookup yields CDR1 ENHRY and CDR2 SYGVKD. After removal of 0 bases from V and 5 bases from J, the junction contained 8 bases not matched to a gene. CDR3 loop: CAISESLRESLDTQYF. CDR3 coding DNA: TGTGCCATCAGTGAGTCGTTGCGGGAGTCGTTAGATACGCAGTATTTT.

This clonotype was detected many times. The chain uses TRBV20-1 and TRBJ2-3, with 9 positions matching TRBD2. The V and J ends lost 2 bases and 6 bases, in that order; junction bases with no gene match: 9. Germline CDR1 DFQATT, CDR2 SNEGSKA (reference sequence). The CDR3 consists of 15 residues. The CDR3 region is CSARFSVAGADTQYF. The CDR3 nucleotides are TGCAGTGCTAGATTTTCGGTAGCGGGAGCCGATACGCAGTATTTT.

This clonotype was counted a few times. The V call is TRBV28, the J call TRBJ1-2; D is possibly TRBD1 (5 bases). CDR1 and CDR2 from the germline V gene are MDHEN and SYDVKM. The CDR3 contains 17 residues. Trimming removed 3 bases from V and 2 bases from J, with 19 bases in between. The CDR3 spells CASSFLGRARENYGYTF. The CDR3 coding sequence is TGTGCCAGCAGTTTCTTAGGCAGGGCCCGTGAAAACTATGGCTACACCTTC.

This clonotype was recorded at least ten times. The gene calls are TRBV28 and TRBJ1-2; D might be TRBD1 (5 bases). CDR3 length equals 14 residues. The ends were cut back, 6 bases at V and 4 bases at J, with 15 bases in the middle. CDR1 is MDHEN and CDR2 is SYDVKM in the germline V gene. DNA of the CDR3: TGTGCCAGCAGGCCCCCGGGACTCCTCTATGGCTACACCTTC. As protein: CASRPPGLLYGYTF.

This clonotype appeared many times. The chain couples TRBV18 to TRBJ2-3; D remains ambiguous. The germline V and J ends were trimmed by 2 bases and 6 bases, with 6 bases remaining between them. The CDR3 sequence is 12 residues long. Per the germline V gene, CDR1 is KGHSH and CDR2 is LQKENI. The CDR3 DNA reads TGTGCCAGCTCACCAGAGGAGGATACGCAGTATTTT. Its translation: CASSPEEDTQYF.

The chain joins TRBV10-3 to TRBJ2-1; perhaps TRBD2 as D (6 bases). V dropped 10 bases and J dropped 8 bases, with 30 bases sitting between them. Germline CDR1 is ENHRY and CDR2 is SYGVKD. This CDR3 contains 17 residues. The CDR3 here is CATRLGRRGLRMDEQFF. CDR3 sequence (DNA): TGTGCCACCAGACTCGGACGGCGGGGTTTAAGAATGGATGAGCAGTTCTTC.

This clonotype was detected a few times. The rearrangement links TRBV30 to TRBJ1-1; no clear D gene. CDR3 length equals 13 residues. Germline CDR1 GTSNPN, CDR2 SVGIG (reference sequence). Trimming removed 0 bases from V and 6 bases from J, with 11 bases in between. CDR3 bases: TGTGCCTGGAGTGTACCCAATGGGGCTGAAGCTTTCTTT. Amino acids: CAWSVPNGAEAFF.

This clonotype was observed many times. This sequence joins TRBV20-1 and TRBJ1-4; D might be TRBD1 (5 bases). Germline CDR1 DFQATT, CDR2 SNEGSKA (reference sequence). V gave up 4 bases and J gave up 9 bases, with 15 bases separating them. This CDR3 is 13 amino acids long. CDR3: CSAMDSGFQKLFF. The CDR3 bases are TGCAGTGCTATGGATTCAGGGTTCCAAAAACTGTTTTTT.

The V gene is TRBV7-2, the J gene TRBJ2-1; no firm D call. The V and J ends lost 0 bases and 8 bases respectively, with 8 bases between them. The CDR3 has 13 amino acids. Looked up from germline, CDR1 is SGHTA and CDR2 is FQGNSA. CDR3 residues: CASSLASLYEQFF. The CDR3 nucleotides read TGTGCCAGCAGCTTAGCGAGTTTGTATGAGCAGTTCTTC.

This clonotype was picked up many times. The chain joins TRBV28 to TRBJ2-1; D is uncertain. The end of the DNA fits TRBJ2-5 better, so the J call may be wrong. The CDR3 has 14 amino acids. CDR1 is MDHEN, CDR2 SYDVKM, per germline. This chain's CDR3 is CASRSTGLQETQYF. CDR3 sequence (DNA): TGTGCCAGCAGATCGACTGGTCTCCAAGAGACCCAGTACTTC.

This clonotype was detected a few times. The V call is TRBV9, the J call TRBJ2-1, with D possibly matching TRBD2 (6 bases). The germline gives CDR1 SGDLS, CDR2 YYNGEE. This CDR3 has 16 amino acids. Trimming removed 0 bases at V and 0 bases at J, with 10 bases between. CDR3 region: CASSVGTDYSYNEQFF. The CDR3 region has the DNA TGTGCCAGCAGCGTAGGCACGGACTACTCCTACAATGAGCAGTTCTTC.

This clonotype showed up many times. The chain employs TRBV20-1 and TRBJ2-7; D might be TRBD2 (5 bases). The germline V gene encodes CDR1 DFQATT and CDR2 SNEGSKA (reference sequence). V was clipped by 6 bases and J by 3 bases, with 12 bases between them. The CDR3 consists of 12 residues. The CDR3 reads CSADYDGYEQYF. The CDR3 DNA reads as TGCAGTGCCGACTACGACGGCTACGAGCAGTACTTC.

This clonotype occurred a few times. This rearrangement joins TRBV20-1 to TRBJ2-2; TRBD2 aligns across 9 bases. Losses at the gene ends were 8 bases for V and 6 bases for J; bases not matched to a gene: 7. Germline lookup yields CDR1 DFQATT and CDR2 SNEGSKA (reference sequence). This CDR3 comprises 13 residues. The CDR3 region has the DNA TGCAGTACGTTGAGCGGGAGGCCCGGGGAGCTGTTTTTT. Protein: CSTLSGRPGELFF.

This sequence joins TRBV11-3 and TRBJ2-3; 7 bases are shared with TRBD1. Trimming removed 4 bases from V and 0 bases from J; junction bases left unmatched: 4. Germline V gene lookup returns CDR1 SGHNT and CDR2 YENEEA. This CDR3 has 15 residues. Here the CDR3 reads CASSSLGQSTDTQYF. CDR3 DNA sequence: TGTGCCAGCAGCTCCCTGGGACAGAGCACAGATACGCAGTATTTT.

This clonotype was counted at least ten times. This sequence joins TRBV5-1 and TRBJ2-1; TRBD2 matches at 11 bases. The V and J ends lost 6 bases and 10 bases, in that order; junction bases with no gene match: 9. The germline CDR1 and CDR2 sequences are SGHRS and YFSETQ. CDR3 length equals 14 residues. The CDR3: CASTRGTSGAEQFF. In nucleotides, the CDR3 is TGCGCCAGCACCCGAGGGACTAGCGGAGCGGAGCAGTTCTTC. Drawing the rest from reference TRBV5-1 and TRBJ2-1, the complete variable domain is KAGVTQTPRYLIKTRGQQVTLSCSPISGHRSVSWYQQTPGQGLQFLFEYFSETQRNKGNFPGRFSGRQFSNSRSEMNVSTLELGDSALYLCASTRGTSGAEQFFGPGTRLTVL.

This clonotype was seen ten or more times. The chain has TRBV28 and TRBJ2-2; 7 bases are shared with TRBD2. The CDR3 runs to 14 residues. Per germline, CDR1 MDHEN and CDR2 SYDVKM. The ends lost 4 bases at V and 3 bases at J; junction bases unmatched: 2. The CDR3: CASSWAGDTGELFF. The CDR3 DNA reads TGTGCCAGCAGTTGGGCGGGAGACACCGGGGAGCTGTTTTTT. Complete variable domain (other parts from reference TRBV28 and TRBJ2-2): DVKVTQSSRYLVKRTGEKVFLECVQDMDHENMFWYRQDPGLGLRLIYFSYDVKMKEKGDIPEGYSVSREKKERFSLILESASTNQTSMYLCASSWAGDTGELFFGEGSRLTVL.

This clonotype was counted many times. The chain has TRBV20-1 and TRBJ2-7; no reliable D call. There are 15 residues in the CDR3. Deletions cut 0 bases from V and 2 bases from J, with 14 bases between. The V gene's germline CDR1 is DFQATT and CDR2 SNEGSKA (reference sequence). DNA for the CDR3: TGCAGTGCTAGAGATGAATCTAGTGGACCCTACGAGCAGTACTTC. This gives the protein CSARDESSGPYEQYF.